These 25 T cell receptor beta chains originate from one sample sequenced in a study of shared clonotypes between healthy human individuals. Method: immunoSEQ multiplex PCR; TCRdb's copy keeps in-frame clones and lacks some. In the table there are a few million clones, over 85% of which are singletons. Material for sequencing was naive CD4+ T cells sorted from blood. As for subset: CD45RA+ positively selected. The receptor source for this set is a man aged 18 to 35 in good health.

The genes are TRBV5-1 and TRBJ2-5, with D unresolved. The CDR3 totals 13 residues. V shed 7 bases and J shed 2 bases, with 12 bases lying between them. The V gene's germline CDR1 is SGHRS and CDR2 YFSETQ. CDR3 region: CASLMDGQETQYF. In DNA, the CDR3 is TGCGCCAGCTTGATGGACGGTCAAGAGACCCAGTACTTC.

The gene calls are TRBV5-1 and TRBJ2-1; D is unresolved. The germline V and J ends were trimmed by 0 bases and 0 bases, with 10 bases remaining between them. Germline V gives CDR1 SGHRS, CDR2 YFSETQ. The CDR3 is 16 residues long. The CDR3 here is CASSLDRYSSYNEQFF. DNA of the CDR3: TGCGCCAGCAGCTTGGACCGCTACAGCTCCTACAATGAGCAGTTCTTC.

CDR3 sequence: CASSLGTGHSYEQYF. Written as DNA, the CDR3 is TGTGCCAGCAGCTTAGGGACAGGGCACTCCTACGAGCAGTACTTC. The chain employs TRBV7-6 and TRBJ2-7, with 8 bases identical to TRBD1. V shed 1 base and J 0 bases; nucleotides not matched to a gene: 2. CDR3 length equals 15 residues. Germline-derived CDR1 and CDR2 are SGHVS and FNYEAQ.

CDR3 in amino acids: CASSLYAPDTQYF. The CDR3 bases are TGTGCCAGCAGCCTATACGCTCCAGATACGCAGTATTTT. V usage is TRBV5-6 and J usage is TRBJ2-3; no clear D. This CDR3 region has 13 residues. CDR1 SGHDT and CDR2 YYEEEE come from the germline V gene. V gave up 4 bases and J gave up 4 bases, with 10 bases separating them.

The chain employs TRBV6-1 and TRBJ2-1, with no clear D. This CDR3 is built from 12 residues. Germline V gives CDR1 MNHNS, CDR2 SASEGT. Trimming left V 6 bases short and J 6 bases short, with 9 bases between. The CDR3: CASSLNSNEQFF. The CDR3 nucleotides read TGTGCCAGCAGCCTCAATAGCAATGAGCAGTTCTTC.

The rearrangement links TRBV7-9 to TRBJ2-7; D is unclear. Looked up from germline, CDR1 is SEHNR and CDR2 is FQNEAQ (reference sequence). The V gene lost 3 bases and the J gene lost 1 base, with 16 bases spanning the gap. There are 16 residues in the CDR3. As DNA, the CDR3 is TGTGCCAGCAGCTTGTCCCTCATTGGCGGATCCTACGAGCAGTACTTC. Its protein is CASSLSLIGGSYEQYF.

This sequence joins TRBV23-1 and TRBJ2-6; TRBD1 might be the D (5 bases). TRBV23-1 is assigned to the ORF class and has an uncertain function. The CDR3 extends over 17 amino acids. Trimming left V 4 bases short and J 0 bases short, with 13 bases between. The CDR3 DNA follows: TGCGCCAGCAGTCGGACCGACAGAGACTCTGGGGCCAACGTCCTGACTTTC. Translated: CASSRTDRDSGANVLTF.

This rearrangement joins TRBV27 to TRBJ2-1; D remains unclear. The CDR3 contains 12 residues. Germline CDR1 reads MNHEY; CDR2 reads SMNVEV (reference sequence). Trimming took 0 bases from V and 8 from J, leaving 5 bases between them. The CDR3 sequence: CASSLSGYEQFF. For the CDR3, the DNA is TGTGCCAGCAGTTTATCGGGGTATGAGCAGTTCTTC.

This clone showed up just once. The rearrangement joins TRBV2 to TRBJ2-1; D gene unclear. There are 13 residues in the CDR3. The ends were cut back, 6 bases at V and 2 bases at J, with 8 bases in the middle. The germline CDR1 and CDR2 sequences are SNHLY and FYNNEI. The CDR3 DNA reads TGTGCCAGCAGCAGCCGTCCCTACAATGAGCAGTTCTTC. Protein product: CASSSRPYNEQFF.

J is TRBJ2-2 and V is TRBV7-3; no definite D call. Trimming took 2 bases from V and 4 from J, leaving 11 bases between them. Germline V CDR1 and CDR2: SGHTA, FQGTGA. CDR3 size: 15 residues. CDR3 sequence: CASSLGRVGTGELFF. The CDR3 bases are TGTGCCAGCAGCTTAGGCCGGGTCGGCACCGGGGAGCTGTTTTTT. The variable domain in full, with the rest retrieved from reference TRBV7-3 and TRBJ2-2, is GAGVSQTPSNKVTEKGKYVELRCDPISGHTALYWYRQSLGQGPEFLIYFQGTGAADDSGLPNDRFFAVRPEGSVSTLKIQRTERGDSAVYLCASSLGRVGTGELFFGEGSRLTVL.

The chain recombines TRBV10-1 with TRBJ1-5; D gene unclear. Germline CDR1 reads WNHNN; CDR2 reads SYGVQD (reference sequence). The CDR3 is made up of 13 amino acids. The ends were cut back, 6 bases at V and 0 bases at J, with 6 bases in the middle. In nucleotides, the CDR3 is TGCGCCAGCAGCAGTTATAGCAATCAGCCCCAGCATTTT. Protein product: CASSSYSNQPQHF.

This chain uses TRBV4-3 with TRBJ1-2, with unresolved D. CDR1 LGHNA and CDR2 YSLEER come from the germline V gene. V lost 3 bases and J lost 0, with 8 bases in between. This CDR3 region has 14 residues. CDR3 amino acids: CASSQRPANYGYTF. In DNA form, the CDR3 reads TGCGCCAGCAGCCAGAGGCCCGCTAACTATGGCTACACCTTC.

This chain links TRBV6-1 with TRBJ2-5; D is ambiguous. Looked up from germline, CDR1 is MNHNS and CDR2 is SASEGT. The CDR3 has 13 residues. Trimming pared 3 bases from V and 4 bases from J, leaving 9 bases between. CDR3 bases: TGTGCCAGCAGTGATGGGTGGGGAGAGACCCAGTACTTC. Its translation: CASSDGWGETQYF.

The chain recombines TRBV7-2 with TRBJ2-6; D might be TRBD1 (5 bases). Germline V gene data show CDR1 as SGHTA and CDR2 as FQGNSA. Trimming cost V 5 bases and J 1 base, with 9 bases left between them. The CDR3 contains 15 residues. For the CDR3, the DNA is TGTGCCAGCAGCCAGTGGACATCTGGGGCCAACGTCCTGACTTTC. Amino acid sequence: CASSQWTSGANVLTF.

As regards this clone: In the same sample, other DNA sequences code for this CDR3. The chain has TRBV5-1 and TRBJ2-5; D not resolved. The germline CDR1 and CDR2 sequences are SGHRS and YFSETQ. The CDR3 loop spans 14 amino acids. V dropped 0 bases and J dropped 5 bases, with 11 bases sitting between them. CDR3 coding DNA: TGCGCCAGCAGCTTGGAAAGGGCCGGGGAGACCCAGTACTTC. It codes for CASSLERAGETQYF.

V usage is TRBV28 and J usage is TRBJ1-1; D remains ambiguous. The ends were cut back, 5 bases at V and 6 bases at J, with 13 bases in the middle. Germline values: CDR1 MDHEN, CDR2 SYDVKM. CDR3 size: 13 residues. As DNA, the CDR3 is TGTGCCAGCAGTACGGAGTTTACGGCTGAAGCTTTCTTT. Protein product: CASSTEFTAEAFF.

The chain carries TRBV28 and TRBJ2-7; 10 nucleotides line up with TRBD1. J gave up 9 bases and V 8 bases, and 16 bases lay outside the gene matches. Germline values: CDR1 MDHEN, CDR2 SYDVKM. This CDR3 has 15 residues. The CDR3 DNA sequence: TGTGCCAGCCGGTTCAAGGGACAGGGGCAAACCAGGCAGTACTTC. Its translation is CASRFKGQGQTRQYF.

This rearrangement joins TRBV11-1 to TRBJ2-5; no clear D gene. Germline values: CDR1 SGHAT, CDR2 FQDESV (reference sequence). The CDR3 is made up of 13 amino acids. The V gene lost 4 bases and the J gene lost 5 bases, with 11 bases spanning the gap. CDR3 loop: CASSSPPKETQYF. CDR3 coding DNA: TGTGCCAGCAGCTCCCCACCGAAGGAGACCCAGTACTTC.

V is TRBV11-3 and J is TRBJ2-1; D is perhaps TRBD1 (5 bases). Trimming cost V 5 bases and J 8 bases, with 19 bases left between them. The CDR3 loop spans 15 amino acids. The germline V gene encodes CDR1 SGHNT and CDR2 YENEEA. The CDR3 DNA is TGTGCCAGCAGCGATCCCTCAGGGAAACGCGATGAGCAGTTCTTC. Amino acids: CASSDPSGKRDEQFF.

This clone was counted only a few times. Other DNA sequences in the same sample also yield this CDR3. The gene calls are TRBV6-1 and TRBJ1-5; a weak D match, TRBD1 (6 bases). V lost 6 bases, J lost 1 base, and 13 bases lay in between. The germline CDR1 and CDR2 sequences are MNHNS and SASEGT. The CDR3 covers 15 residues. The CDR3 loop is CASRGTGLSNQPQHF. CDR3 DNA: TGTGCCAGCAGGGGAACAGGGTTAAGCAATCAGCCCCAGCATTTT.

This clone was observed once. The chain links TRBV11-2 to TRBJ2-1; 7 positions match TRBD2. V lost 2 bases and J lost 5; bases outside the gene matches: 6. There are 15 residues in the CDR3. Per germline, CDR1 SGHAT and CDR2 FQNNGV. The CDR3 DNA follows: TGTGCCAGCAGCTTAACGGGGGGACGCAACAATGAGCAGTTCTTC. Translated: CASSLTGGRNNEQFF.

Turning to this clone: This sample also contains other DNA sequences that code for the same CDR3. The chain has TRBV5-1 and TRBJ2-2; the D gene is possibly TRBD2 (6 bases). V lost 2 bases and J 4 bases, leaving 9 bases between the germline ends. This CDR3 has 14 amino acids. Germline V gene lookup returns CDR1 SGHRS and CDR2 YFSETQ. The CDR3 loop is CASSFAGSTGELFF. In nucleotides, the CDR3 is TGCGCCAGCAGCTTCGCGGGAAGCACCGGGGAGCTGTTTTTT.

The chain links TRBV12-5 to TRBJ2-3; 8 nucleotides agree with TRBD2. Germline-derived CDR1 and CDR2 are LGHNT and FRNRAP. V was pared by 6 bases and J by 3 bases, with 5 bases of the junction left unmatched. This CDR3 is 14 amino acids long. CDR3 DNA sequence: TGTGCTAGTGGAATACTAGCGGCTACAGATACGCAGTATTTT. Its translation is CASGILAATDTQYF.

Turning to this clone: Its ends do not fully match the called genes, so a read error is possible. V is TRBV5-1 and J is TRBJ2-5; TRBD2 matches at 11 bases. Looked up from germline, CDR1 is SGHRS and CDR2 is YFSETQ. CDR3 size: 16 residues. The CDR3 here is CASSLTSGEVRETQYF. The CDR3 DNA is TGTGCCAGCAGCTTGACTAGCGGGGAGGTGCGAGAGACCCAGTACTTC.

This clone came up once. The sample has other DNA sequences that encode this CDR3 too. DNA of the CDR3: TGTGCCAGCAGTTACCGAGGACAGGGAAACACCGGGGAGCTGTTTTTT. Its protein product is CASSYRGQGNTGELFF. The chain combines TRBV6-5 with TRBJ2-2, with 8 bases aligning to TRBD1. V trimming: 2 bases; J trimming: 2 bases; junction bases outside the gene matches: 4. CDR3 length equals 16 residues. CDR1 and CDR2 (germline): MNHEY, SVGAGI.